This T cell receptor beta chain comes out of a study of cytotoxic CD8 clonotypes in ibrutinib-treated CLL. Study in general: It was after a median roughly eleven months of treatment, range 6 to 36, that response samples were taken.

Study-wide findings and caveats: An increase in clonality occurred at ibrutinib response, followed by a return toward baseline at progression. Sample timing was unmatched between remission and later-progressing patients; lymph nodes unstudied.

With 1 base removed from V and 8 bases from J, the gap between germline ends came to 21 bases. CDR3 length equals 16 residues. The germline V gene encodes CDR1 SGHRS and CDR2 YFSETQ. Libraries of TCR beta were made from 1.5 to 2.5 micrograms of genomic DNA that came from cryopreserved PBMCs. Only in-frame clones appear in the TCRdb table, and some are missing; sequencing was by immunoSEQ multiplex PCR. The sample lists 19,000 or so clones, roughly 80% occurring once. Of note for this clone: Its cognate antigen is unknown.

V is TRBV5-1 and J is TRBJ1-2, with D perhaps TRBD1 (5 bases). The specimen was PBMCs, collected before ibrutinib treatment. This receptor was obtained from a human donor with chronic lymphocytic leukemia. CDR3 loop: CASSLLPGGTSGGYTF. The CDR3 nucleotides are TGCGCCAGCAGCTTGCTCCCTGGGGGGACCTCTGGGGGCTACACCTTC.